Sequencing of this T cell receptor beta chain was carried out in a study of shared clonotypes between healthy human individuals. Overall study results and limits: The study drew on few donors, limiting represented genetic and exposure-history diversity.

The donors, healthy adults who were HIV-negative, had experienced no recent acute infections or vaccinations. The CDR3 extends over 15 amino acids. Germline V lookup: CDR1 SGHAT, CDR2 FQNNGV. V was clipped by 4 bases and J by 0 bases, with 10 bases between them. Turning to this clone: Its antigen is still unknown.

Deep level was the assay's run setting. The authors split each subset's genomic DNA evenly across several immunoSEQ plates. Profiled with immunoSEQ multiplex PCR; TCRdb holds only in-frame clones, not every one. The sample contains millions of clones, around 95% of which appear only once. The specimen sequenced was naive CD4+ T cells sorted from blood. Subset reported: CD45RA+ positively selected. The gene calls are TRBV11-2 and TRBJ1-3; the D is unclear. The receptor comes from a man aged 18-30 years in good health. CDR3 nucleotide sequence: TGTGCCAGCAGCTCCGGGTCCAGCTCTGGAAACACCATATATTTT. Translated, it gives CASSSGSSSGNTIYF. The full variable domain, in which reference TRBV11-2 and TRBJ1-3 provide the parts outside the CDR3, is EAGVAQSPRYKIIEKRQSVAFWCNPISGHATLYWYQQILGQGPKLLIQFQNNGVVDDSQLPKDRFSAERLKGVDSTLKIQPAKLEDSAVYLCASSSGSSSGNTIYFGEGSWLTVV.